These 15 T cell receptor beta chains were all obtained from the same sample, sequenced in a study of shared clonotypes between healthy human individuals. Measured with immunoSEQ multiplex PCR; TCRdb has only the in-frame clones, and not every one. The table has approximately 710,000 clones, about 92% seen once. Material for sequencing was memory CD8+ T cells from PBMCs. Sample subset: CD45RO+ cells pooled with CCR7-negative TemRA cells. These receptors originate from a man aged 18 to 29 in good health. Some clones in this sample may be carry-over from other donors' samples.

This rearrangement joins TRBV2 to TRBJ2-1; D might be TRBD2 (6 bases). Germline V CDR1 and CDR2: SNHLY, FYNNEI. V gave up 3 bases and J gave up 1 base, with 13 bases separating them. The CDR3 loop spans 16 amino acids. The chain's CDR3 is CASSEEPGTSYNEQFF. CDR3 sequence (DNA): TGTGCCAGCAGTGAGGAGCCAGGGACTTCCTACAATGAGCAGTTCTTC.

Comments on this clone: The same CDR3 arises from other DNA sequences in this sample as well. The rearrangement joins TRBV5-6 to TRBJ2-5; the match to TRBD1 covers 7 bases. Gene TRBJ2-7 matches the end of the DNA better, so the J call may be wrong. The CDR3 consists of 13 residues. Germline V gives CDR1 SGHDT, CDR2 YYEEEE. The CDR3 coding sequence is TGTGCCAGCAGCTGGGACAGCTCCTACGAGCAGTACTTC. Translated, it gives CASSWDSSYEQYF.

The CDR3: CASSQDYRGLYNEQFF. In DNA form, the CDR3 reads TGTGCCAGCAGCCAAGATTACAGGGGACTCTACAATGAGCAGTTCTTC. This chain uses TRBV14 with TRBJ2-1, with a weak D call TRBD1 (7 bases). V dropped 0 bases and J dropped 3 bases, with 12 bases sitting between them. The CDR3 has 16 amino acids. Germline CDR1 reads SGHDN; CDR2 reads FVKESK.

V usage is TRBV5-4 and J usage is TRBJ2-7; 8 nucleotides match TRBD2. The J segment lost 1 base and the V segment lost 5 bases, leaving 8 bases of the junction unmatched. The CDR3 runs 15 residues. Germline CDR1 reads SGHNT; CDR2 reads YYREEE (reference sequence). CDR3 bases: TGTGCCAGCAGTCCAGGACTAGCAGCTTCCTACGAGCAGTACTTC. Its protein product is CASSPGLAASYEQYF.

This clone was found a few times. The chain employs TRBV21-1 and TRBJ2-7; TRBD2, the table's D call, was not compared with the DNA. TRBV21-1 is a listed pseudogene. This CDR3 spans 12 amino acids. The CDR3 protein is CASSGGHYEQYF. CDR3 coding DNA: TGTGCCAGCAGCGGCGGCCACTACGAGCAGTACTTC.

The chain couples TRBV27 to TRBJ2-2, with 9 bases lining up with TRBD1. The V segment lost 8 bases and the J segment 3 bases; nucleotides outside the gene matches: 22. The CDR3 spans 20 residues. CDR1 is MNHEY and CDR2 is SMNVEV in the germline V gene (reference sequence). The CDR3 spells CASAPAAGTGRMSYTGELFF. In nucleotides, the CDR3 is TGTGCCAGCGCCCCCGCCGCGGGGACAGGGCGAATGAGTTACACCGGGGAGCTGTTTTTT.

The genes are TRBV13 and TRBJ2-7; a possible D gene is TRBD2 (5 bases). The CDR3 is 14 amino acids. Germline CDR1 and CDR2: PRHDT and FYEKMQ (reference sequence). V gave up 5 bases and J gave up 3 bases, with 14 bases separating them. Here the CDR3 DNA reads TGTGCCAGCAGCCATGGAATAGACTACTACGAGCAGTACTTC. Translation gives CASSHGIDYYEQYF.

The CDR3: CASSFPGETQYF. The DNA of the CDR3 is TGTGCCAGCAGCTTCCCCGGGGAGACCCAGTACTTC. V usage is TRBV7-9 and J usage is TRBJ2-5, with unresolved D. The CDR3 is made up of 12 amino acids. Trimming left V 3 bases short and J 5 bases short, with 7 bases between. Germline values: CDR1 SEHNR, CDR2 FQNEAQ (reference sequence). Full variable domain (remainder filled in from reference TRBV7-9 and TRBJ2-5): DTGVSQNPRHKITKRGQNVTFRCDPISEHNRLYWYRQTLGQGPEFLTYFQNEAQLEKSRLLSDRFSAERPKGSFSTLEIQRTEQGDSAMYLCASSFPGETQYFGPGTRLLVL.

This sequence joins TRBV11-2 and TRBJ2-1; D is perhaps TRBD1 (5 bases). CDR1 is SGHAT, CDR2 FQNNGV, per germline. V lost 4 bases and J 4 bases, leaving 14 bases between the germline ends. There are 15 residues in the CDR3. This CDR3 is CASSSFRQSYNEQFF. CDR3 DNA: TGTGCCAGCAGCTCATTTAGACAGTCGTACAATGAGCAGTTCTTC. Based on the CDR3 plus reference TRBV11-2 and TRBJ2-1, the full variable domain is EAGVAQSPRYKIIEKRQSVAFWCNPISGHATLYWYQQILGQGPKLLIQFQNNGVVDDSQLPKDRFSAERLKGVDSTLKIQPAKLEDSAVYLCASSSFRQSYNEQFFGPGTRLTVL.

The chain has TRBV27 and TRBJ2-2, with TRBD1 matching 7 bases. The CDR3 is 19 amino acids. V gave up 4 bases and J gave up 5 bases; unmatched junction bases: 19. Germline CDR1 is MNHEY and CDR2 is SMNVEV (reference sequence). CDR3 protein: CASSSHSGTVKRGTGELFF. The DNA for the CDR3 is TGTGCCAGCAGTTCACATTCCGGGACAGTAAAACGAGGGACCGGGGAGCTGTTTTTT.

The chain links TRBV9 to TRBJ2-7; 9 bases map to TRBD1. Germline V CDR1 and CDR2: SGDLS, YYNGEE. With 4 bases clipped from V and 2 bases from J, the junction kept 4 bases outside the gene matches. The CDR3 contains 14 residues. CDR3 bases: TGTGCCAGCAGCAGGACAGGGGCTACCTACGAGCAGTACTTC. This sequence encodes CASSRTGATYEQYF.

About this clone itself: The sample has other DNA sequences that encode this CDR3 too. The chain couples TRBV15 to TRBJ2-5, with TRBD1 matching over 7 bases. Per germline, CDR1 LNHNV and CDR2 YYDKDF (reference sequence). The CDR3 has 15 amino acids. V dropped 3 bases and J dropped 5; count of bases not matched to a gene: 9. The CDR3 spells CATSSTRDSQETQYF. The DNA for the CDR3 is TGTGCCACCAGCAGTACCCGGGACAGCCAGGAGACCCAGTACTTC.

This chain joins TRBV7-9 and TRBJ2-1; D is perhaps TRBD1 (6 bases). The CDR3 is 13 amino acids. Germline assignment: CDR1 SEHNR and CDR2 FQNEAQ (reference sequence). Trimming shortened V by 5 bases and J by 4 bases, and 9 bases separated the two germline ends. The CDR3 bases are TGTGCCAGCAGCGTCGACAGGTACAATGAGCAGTTCTTC. It specifies CASSVDRYNEQFF.

The rearrangement joins TRBV27 to TRBJ2-7; maybe TRBD1 (6 bases). Germline V gives CDR1 MNHEY, CDR2 SMNVEV (reference sequence). CDR3 length: 14 amino acids. This CDR3 reads CVTARQGIGYEQYF. CDR3 coding DNA: TGTGTCACAGCGCGGCAGGGGATAGGCTACGAGCAGTACTTC.

This chain uses TRBV29-1 with TRBJ1-3, with D unresolved. The CDR3 spans 12 residues. The V gene's germline CDR1 is SQVTM and CDR2 ANQGSEA. V was shortened by 3 bases and J by 6 bases, with 9 bases between the two germline ends. The CDR3 sequence is CSVDKSPNTIYF. The CDR3 nucleotides are TGCAGCGTTGACAAGAGTCCAAACACCATATATTTT.